This T cell receptor (beta chain) was identified during a study of blood T cell repertoires in COVID-19. Background on the study: Acute and convalescent COVID-19 specimens originated in the United States, Italy and Spain. T cells, B-cell-depleted T cells, or PBMCs supplied cDNA or gDNA.

How the authors handled the data: Using reference gene primer amplification, nucleated cell counts were estimated. The repertoire was sequenced with immunoSEQ multiplex PCR; TCRdb's copy has only in-frame clones and lacks some. D and trimming were read from the DNA, whereas the V and J calls and clone size are those reported in that table. Here the sample spans about 67,000 clones, roughly four fifths being singletons. Germline CDR1 SGDLS, CDR2 YYNGEE. J lost 4 bases, V lost 3 bases, and 8 bases had no gene match. The CDR3 covers 16 residues. The sequence came from a human donor in a cohort sampled during active COVID-19. Material: peripheral blood. The chain is built from TRBV9 and TRBJ2-3, with 10 bases that match TRBD1. The CDR3 sequence: CASSGGQGSFPDTQYF. The CDR3 DNA sequence: TGTGCCAGCAGCGGGGGACAGGGGAGTTTCCCAGATACGCAGTATTTT. The variable domain in full, with the rest retrieved from reference TRBV9 and TRBJ2-3, is DSGVTQTPKHLITATGQRVTLRCSPRSGDLSVYWYQQSLDQGLQFLIQYYNGEERAKGNILERFSAQQFPDLHSELNLSSLELGDSALYFCASSGGQGSFPDTQYFGPGTRLTVL.